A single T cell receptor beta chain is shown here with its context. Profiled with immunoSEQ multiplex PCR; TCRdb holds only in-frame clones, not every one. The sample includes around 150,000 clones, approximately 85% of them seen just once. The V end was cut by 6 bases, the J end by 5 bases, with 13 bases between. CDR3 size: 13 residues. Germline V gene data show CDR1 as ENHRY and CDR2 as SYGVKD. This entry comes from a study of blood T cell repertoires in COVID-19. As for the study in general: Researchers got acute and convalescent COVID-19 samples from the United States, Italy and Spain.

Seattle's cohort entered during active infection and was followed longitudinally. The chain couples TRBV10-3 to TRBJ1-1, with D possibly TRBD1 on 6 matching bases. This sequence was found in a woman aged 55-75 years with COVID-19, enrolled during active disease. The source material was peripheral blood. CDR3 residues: CAISETGRTEAFF. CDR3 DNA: TGTGCCATCAGCGAAACAGGGCGTACTGAAGCTTTCTTT.